The rows below give T cell receptor beta chains drawn from one sample of a study of PD-1 blockade in classical Hodgkin lymphoma. Here immunoSEQ multiplex PCR was the method, and the copy in TCRdb shows in-frame clones only, minus some. This sample has about 93,000 clones, with more than 70% found just once. The sample in question was peripheral blood mononuclear cells (PBMCs), obtained before the fourth cycle of nivolumab. Receptor source: a human donor with classical Hodgkin lymphoma. Both conserved end residues are part of each CDR3. Fields, in order: D gene, V gene, J gene, clone size, CDR3 protein, CDR3 DNA. A D gene is named only where the DNA matches it firmly. Rows may omit the clone size; those that give it use once, few, many or a size class.

>TRBD2|TRBV19|TRBJ2-7|NA
CASSNPTSSYEQYF
TGTGCCAGTAGTAACCCGACTAGCAGTTACGAGCAGTACTTC
>NA|TRBV28|TRBJ2-3|NA
CASSHRTTQYF
TGTGCCAGCAGTCACCGGACGACGCAGTATTTT
>TRBD1|TRBV5-6|TRBJ1-2|NA
CASSPKTGGGFGYTF
TGTGCCAGCAGCCCAAAGACAGGGGGCGGGTTTGGCTACACCTTC
>TRBD1|TRBV10-3|TRBJ2-7|NA
CAISAGDRVHEQYF
TGTGCCATCAGTGCGGGGGACAGGGTCCACGAGCAGTACTTC
>TRBD1|TRBV23-1|TRBJ1-4|once
CASSHPEGQANEKLFF
TGCGCCAGCAGTCACCCTGAAGGACAGGCTAATGAAAAACTGTTTTTT
>NA|TRBV4-2|TRBJ1-2|once
CASSQPTGLHGYTF
TGTGCCAGCAGCCAACCCACAGGGCTGCATGGCTACACCTTC
>NA|TRBV2|TRBJ2-7|NA
CASSERTGQYF
TGTGCCAGCAGTGAACGAACGGGGCAGTACTTC
>TRBD2|TRBV7-9|TRBJ2-3|NA
CASSRENSGGNTQYF
TGTGCCAGCAGCCGCGAAAACAGCGGGGGAAATACGCAGTATTTT
>TRBD1|TRBV5-4|TRBJ2-3|few
CASSLGQGSTDTQYF
TGTGCCAGCAGCTTGGGACAGGGAAGCACAGATACGCAGTATTTT
>NA|TRBV4-1|TRBJ2-7|NA
CASSQAFQRPTYEQYF
TGCGCCAGCAGCCAAGCATTCCAGCGGCCTACCTACGAGCAGTACTTC
>NA|TRBV29-1|TRBJ2-1|NA
CSVVNRRGDEQFF
TGCAGCGTTGTTAATCGGAGAGGAGATGAGCAGTTCTTC
>TRBD1|TRBV28|TRBJ1-4|NA
CASSKPGTGDGKLFF
TGTGCCAGCAGTAAACCCGGGACAGGGGATGGGAAACTGTTTTTT
>NA|TRBV7-6|TRBJ2-5|NA
CASRSRGQGGLETQYF
TGTGCCAGCAGGTCCCGGGGACAAGGGGGTTTGGAGACCCAGTACTTC
>NA|TRBV7-9|TRBJ2-7|few
CASSKDRDITFYEQYF
TGTGCCAGCAGTAAAGATCGGGACATAACCTTCTACGAGCAGTACTTC
>NA|TRBV7-9|TRBJ1-1|many
CASSSGYHTEAFF
TGTGCCAGCAGCTCAGGGTATCACACTGAAGCTTTCTTT
>NA|TRBV28|TRBJ1-2|NA
CASTPAPYGYTF
TGTGCCAGCACCCCGGCCCCATATGGCTACACCTTC
>TRBD2|TRBV7-3|TRBJ2-2|NA
CASSFPGLAGETGELFF
TGTGCCAGCAGCTTCCCCGGGCTAGCGGGAGAAACCGGGGAGCTGTTTTTT
>TRBD1|TRBV6-5|TRBJ2-7|NA
CASRLRDSKQYF
TGTGCCAGCAGACTACGGGACAGCAAGCAGTACTTC
>NA|TRBV19|TRBJ2-1|NA
CASSIGGSTAEQFF
TGTGCCAGTAGTATAGGGGGTAGCACCGCTGAGCAGTTCTTC
>TRBD1|TRBV15|TRBJ1-2|NA
CATSRASGTAYYGYTF
TGTGCCACCAGCAGAGCCTCCGGGACAGCCTACTATGGCTACACCTTC
>NA|TRBV2|TRBJ2-4|NA
CASRTLAKNIQYF
TGTGCCAGCAGAACCCTAGCCAAAAACATTCAGTACTTC
>NA|TRBV29-1|TRBJ1-2|NA
CSVSRPDGYTF
TGCAGCGTTTCACGACCTGATGGCTACACCTTC
>TRBD2|TRBV7-2|TRBJ2-7|few
CASSLTSGSYEQYF
TGTGCCAGCAGCTTGACTAGCGGGAGCTACGAGCAGTACTTC
>NA|TRBV6-6|TRBJ1-5|NA
CASSSTSNQPQHF
TGTGCCAGCAGCAGTACATCAAATCAGCCCCAGCATTTT
>NA|TRBV30|TRBJ2-3|NA
CAWSVIGGGADTQYF
TGTGCCTGGAGTGTAATAGGAGGAGGCGCAGATACGCAGTATTTT
>NA|TRBV30|TRBJ2-6|NA
CAWSIPGANVLTF
TGTGCCTGGAGTATCCCTGGGGCCAACGTCCTGACTTTC